Listed below are T cell receptor beta chains from one sample, sequenced in a study of regulatory T cells in long-lasting Graves disease. TCRdb re-called the multiplex PCR reads with MiXCR, one entry per CDR3 protein. The data contain 360,000 or so distinct CDR3 sequences, more than 20% of them singletons. Sequenced here: peripheral blood mononuclear cells (PBMCs), sampled when the disease was refractory, from a patient treated with antithyroid drugs. These receptors all stem from a woman aged 40 to 50 with Graves disease. CDR3s include the opening cysteine and the closing phenylalanine or tryptophan. The D gene is left open where the match is weak. The size of a clone is reported for some rows only, either as once, few or many, or as a class for expanded clones.

.	TRBV19	TRBD1	TRBJ1-5	14	TGTGCCAGTAGTATAACAGGGGACAATCAGCCCCAGCATTTT	CASSITGDNQPQHF
few	TRBV11-2	TRBD2	TRBJ2-2	14	TGTGCCAGCAGATGGACTAGCGGTAACGGGGAGCTGTTTTTT	CASRWTSGNGELFF
.	TRBV28	.	TRBJ2-7	11	TGTGCCAGCAGTCTCATCTACGTGCAGTACTTC	CASSLIYVQYF
.	TRBV28	.	TRBJ1-2	13	TGTGCCAGTTATCGGCGGCAGCATCATGGCTACACCTTC	CASYRRQHHGYTF
many	TRBV5-6	.	TRBJ2-5	14	TGTGCCAGCAGCTTCGGAGGGGCACTAGAGACCCAGTACTTC	CASSFGGALETQYF
few	TRBV5-1	.	TRBJ2-2	13	TGCGCCAGCAGCTTAAGGGCTACCGGGGAACTGTTTTTT	CASSLRATGELFF
.	TRBV5-1	TRBD2	TRBJ2-6	18	TGCGCCAGCAGCACCTCCGGGGGGAGGGGCTTTGGGGCCAACGTCCTGACTTTC	CASSTSGGRGFGANVLTF
many	TRBV28	.	TRBJ1-2	12	TGTGCCAGCAGTTTTTCCAGAAATGGCTACACCTTC	CASSFSRNGYTF
few	TRBV18	.	TRBJ1-4	12	TGTGCCAGCTCACCACGTGATGAAAAACTGTTTTTT	CASSPRDEKLFF
many	TRBV10-3	TRBD1	TRBJ1-1	15	TGTGCCACGGGGACAGGGCGAATGGTAGACACTGAAGCTTTCTTT	CATGTGRMVDTEAFF
many	TRBV20-1	.	TRBJ1-1	14	TGCAGTGCCTCGACAGGATCATCGCATGGTGAAGCTTTCTTT	CSASTGSSHGEAFF
many	TRBV28	.	TRBJ1-1	14	TGTGCCAGCAGCCTGACAGCTGAGAACACTGAAGCTTTCTTT	CASSLTAENTEAFF
.	TRBV19	.	TRBJ1-2	16	TGTGCCAGTAGTAACCCCAGGGAGGCCGGAGGCTATGGCTACACCTTC	CASSNPREAGGYGYTF
.	TRBV25-1	.	TRBJ2-7	12	TGTGCCAGGCCCGGGACAAACTACGAGCAGTACTTC	CARPGTNYEQYF
many	TRBV6-5	.	TRBJ1-1	16	TGTGCCAGCAGTTACTGGCGTAGGGGCATGAACACTGAAGCTTTCTTT	CASSYWRRGMNTEAFF
few	TRBV20-1	.	TRBJ2-2	13	TGCAGTGCTAACGCGGGATTGACCGGGGAGCTGTTTTTT	CSANAGLTGELFF
.	TRBV2	.	TRBJ2-1	19	TGTGCCAGCAGTGACCAAGCGGGTAGGGAACAGAGCTCCTACAATGAGCAGTTCTTC	CASSDQAGREQSSYNEQFF
many	TRBV28	TRBD1	TRBJ2-5	16	TGTGCCAGCAACCCTCCGGGACAGGGCTTACAAGAGACCCAGTACTTC	CASNPPGQGLQETQYF
many	TRBV5-5	.	TRBJ2-5	18	TGTGCCAGCAGCCGTATAAAGTGGACAGCTTGGAGGGAAGAGACCCAGTACTTC	CASSRIKWTAWREETQYF
many	TRBV29-1	TRBD1	TRBJ2-7	14	TGCAGCGTTGAGGGACAGGGGGGTTTTACCGAGCAGTACTTC	CSVEGQGGFTEQYF
few	TRBV29-1	.	TRBJ2-1	12	TGCAGCGTTGTACTTTCCTACAATGAGCAGTTCTTC	CSVVLSYNEQFF
.	TRBV11-2	TRBD1	TRBJ1-2	16	TGTGCCAGCAGCTCAGTACGGACAGGGATTAACTATGGCTACACCTTC	CASSSVRTGINYGYTF
many	TRBV28	.	TRBJ2-7	12	TGTGCCACCGAACAGAGTTCCTACGAGCAGTACTTC	CATEQSSYEQYF
few	TRBV20-1	.	TRBJ2-5	12	TGCAGTGCTAGCCCCCTATTGGGGACCCAGTACTTC	CSASPLLGTQYF
few	TRBV7-2	.	TRBJ1-3	17	TGTGCCAGCAGCTTAGTGGGGGACGTTAGCTCTGGAAACACCATATATTTT	CASSLVGDVSSGNTIYF
.	TRBV20-1	.	TRBJ2-5	14	TGCAGTGCTAGAGAGGTGGCCAGACAAGAGACCCAGTACTTC	CSAREVARQETQYF
many	TRBV29-1	.	TRBJ1-1	12	TGCAGCGTTGCATGGGGGGCTGGGGAAGCTTTCTTT	CSVAWGAGEAFF
.	TRBV6-1	.	TRBJ2-2	14	TGTGCCTGTGACCGGGGGCGGAACACCGGGGAGCTGTTTTTT	CACDRGRNTGELFF
.	TRBV6-2/TRBV6-3	.	TRBJ1-3	15	TGTGCCAGCAGACCTTCCGGAGCTGCTGGAAACACCATATATTTT	CASRPSGAAGNTIYF
many	TRBV7-8	TRBD1	TRBJ1-1	17	TGTGCCAGCAGCTTAGGGGGACAGGGGATGGGGAACACTGAAGCTTTCTTT	CASSLGGQGMGNTEAFF
.	TRBV29-1	.	TRBJ2-7	11	TGCAGCGTTGAGAGTAGCCACGAGCAGTACTTC	CSVESSHEQYF
many	TRBV6-1	TRBD1	TRBJ2-6	19	TGTGCCAGCAGCCGTTCCGGAACAGGGGCGGTAATCTGGGCCAACGTCCTGACTTTC	CASSRSGTGAVIWANVLTF
.	TRBV27	TRBD1	TRBJ2-2	14	TGTGCCAGCAGTTTGAACAGGGGGTCGGTGGAGCTGTTTTTT	CASSLNRGSVELFF
many	TRBV3-1	TRBD2	TRBJ2-7	14	TGTGCCAGCAGCCAACTGGGACTAGCGGCCGAGCAGTACTTC	CASSQLGLAAEQYF
many	TRBV28	.	TRBJ2-7	14	TGTGCCAGCAGTTTCGTGGGGACATACTACGAGCAGTACTTC	CASSFVGTYYEQYF
many	TRBV20-1	.	TRBJ1-4	15	TGCAGTGCTAGTTCCGGGCCCGGACAAAATGAAAAACTGTTTTTT	CSASSGPGQNEKLFF
.	TRBV28	.	TRBJ2-1	13	TGTGCCAGCAGTATACCCATTCACGATGAGCAGTTCTTC	CASSIPIHDEQFF
.	TRBV7-3	TRBD1	TRBJ2-3	15	TGTGCCAGCAGTTTGGTGGGACAGACGGAAGATACGCAGTATTTT	CASSLVGQTEDTQYF
few	TRBV7-2	.	TRBJ2-7	13	TGTGCCAGCAGCCGCTACTTGAACTACGAGCAGTACTTC	CASSRYLNYEQYF
few	TRBV28	.	TRBJ2-7	14	TGTGCCAGCAGCCCCCGGGACACCACCTACGAGCAGTACTTC	CASSPRDTTYEQYF
many	TRBV28	TRBD1	TRBJ1-5	15	TGTGCCAGCAGTTTGGGAGGGGGCAGGGGGCAGCCCCAGCATTTT	CASSLGGGRGQPQHF
few	TRBV10-3	.	TRBJ2-2	15	TGTGCCATCAGTGAGGAGTTTAGCATTTCCGGGGAGCTGTTTTTT	CAISEEFSISGELFF
many	TRBV12-3/TRBV12-4	TRBD2	TRBJ2-7	16	TGTGCCAGCAGCCCTGGTCGGGGGGGTGTCCGCTACGAGCAGTACTTC	CASSPGRGGVRYEQYF
few	TRBV11-2	.	TRBJ2-1	13	TGTGCCAGCAGCTTATTGGCGGCCAATGAGCAGTTCTTC	CASSLLAANEQFF
many	TRBV2	.	TRBJ2-4	16	TGTGCCAGCAGTGAAGGGGGACTCGCGGGCAAAAACATTCAGTACTTC	CASSEGGLAGKNIQYF
.	TRBV15	.	TRBJ2-7	17	TGTGCCACCAGCAGAGATCGGGGGCAGGCGACATACTACGAGCAGTACTTC	CATSRDRGQATYYEQYF
.	TRBV20-1	TRBD2	TRBJ2-2	15	TGCAGTGCTAGAAATAGCGGGAAGAACACCGGGGAGCTGTTTTTT	CSARNSGKNTGELFF